This T cell receptor beta chain is drawn from a study of blood T cell repertoires in COVID-19. Across the study: The origin of the acute and convalescent COVID-19 samples was the United States, Italy and Spain. Sources were T cells, B-cell-depleted T cells, or PBMCs; the material itself was cDNA or gDNA.

V was pared by 4 bases and J by 3 bases, with 15 bases of the junction left unmatched. Germline values: CDR1 SGHRS, CDR2 YFSETQ. The CDR3 consists of 17 residues. Original processing methods: Using reference gene primer amplification, nucleated cell counts were estimated. Using immunoSEQ multiplex PCR, the repertoire was profiled, and TCRdb retains in-frame clones only, with some absent. Clonal size and the V and J genes are those of that table, whereas D and trimming came from the DNA. The sample contains 40,000 to 50,000 clones, around nine tenths of which appear only once. The receptor comes from a human donor in a cohort sampled during active COVID-19. Sequencing was done on a sample of peripheral blood. This chain joins TRBV5-1 and TRBJ1-2; 7 bases are shared with TRBD1. The CDR3 here is CASSPNTGTVYYYGYTF. CDR3 DNA sequence: TGCGCCAGCAGCCCTAATACCGGGACAGTTTATTACTATGGCTACACCTTC.